This T cell receptor beta chain was sequenced in a study of beta chain features in type 1 diabetes. Study overall: Taken together, all samples contributed 107,917,701 examined sorted cells. General study findings and limits: Moderate but significant shortening of TCRB CDR3s was recorded in all four CD4+ subsets from Type 1 diabetes patients.

Per the germline V gene, CDR1 is SEHNR and CDR2 is FQNEAQ (reference sequence). There are 16 residues in the CDR3. The V gene lost 2 bases and the J gene lost 0 bases, with 11 bases spanning the gap. The whole isolated RNA underwent reverse transcription, so sequencing captured expressed TCRB transcripts. Sequencing of naive, central memory and regulatory T cell samples gave an average of about 3.57 million reads. This table comes from immunoSEQ multiplex PCR, and its TCRdb copy is limited to in-frame clones, with some not included. Altogether over 150,000 clones are present, 10% being singletons, with the ten largest covering around 0.48%. Regarding this clone: Its antigen is still unknown. Other DNA sequences in the same sample also yield this CDR3.

The chain uses TRBV7-9 and TRBJ2-1, with TRBD2 as a possible D gene (6 bases). The sequence was collected from a man aged 30-40 years with type 1 diabetes. The specimen was central memory CD4+ T cells from blood. This chain's CDR3 is CASSLSLASSYNEQFF. The CDR3 region has the DNA TGTGCCAGCAGCTTAAGTCTAGCGAGCTCCTACAATGAGCAGTTCTTC.